This TCR beta chain was found in a study of OX40 agonist ivuxolimab in advanced cancers. Study context: Ivuxolimab, which patients received intravenously every 2 weeks, was dosed at 0.01 to 10 mg/kg.

This clone was picked up a small number of times. The antigen is not known. Patients who had autoimmune disease history or got systemic immunosuppression were left out. Findings of the study overall: There was clonal expansion of CD4+ and CD8+ blood T cells by week 6 at 0.1 to 3.0 mg/kg. Also present in some nonresponders was a low level of normalized T-cell clonal expansion.

The method was immunoSEQ multiplex PCR; TCRdb's version includes in-frame clones alone and lacks a portion of them. The sample lists 70,000 to 90,000 clones, roughly 86% occurring once. Trimming removed 0 bases at V and 4 bases at J, with 12 bases between. The CDR3 runs 15 residues. Germline assignment: CDR1 LNHDA and CDR2 SQIVND (reference sequence). The sequencing used CD4+ or CD8+ T cells sorted from blood, collected in a trial of the OX40 agonist ivuxolimab. This chain connects TRBV19 to TRBJ2-5, with D perhaps TRBD2 (5 bases). The source of this sequence is an adult with an advanced solid tumor such as melanoma, head and neck, liver or kidney cancer. In DNA, the CDR3 is TGTGCCAGTAGTATAGAGAAGGCGAGGGCAGAGACCCAGTACTTC. Residues: CASSIEKARAETQYF.